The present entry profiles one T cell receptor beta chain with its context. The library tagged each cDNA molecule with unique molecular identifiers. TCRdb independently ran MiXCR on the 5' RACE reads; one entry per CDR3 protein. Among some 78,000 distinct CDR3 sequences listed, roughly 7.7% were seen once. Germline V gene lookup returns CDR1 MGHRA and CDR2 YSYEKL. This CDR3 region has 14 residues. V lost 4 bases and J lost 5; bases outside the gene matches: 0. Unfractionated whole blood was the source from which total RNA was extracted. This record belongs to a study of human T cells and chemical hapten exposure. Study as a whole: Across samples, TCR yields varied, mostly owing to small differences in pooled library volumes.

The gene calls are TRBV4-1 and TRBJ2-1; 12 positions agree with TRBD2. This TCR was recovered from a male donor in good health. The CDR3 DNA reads TGCGCCAGCAGCCGGACTAGCGGGGACAATGAGCAGTTCTTC. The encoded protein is CASSRTSGDNEQFF.